The next 6 T cell receptor beta chains were all read from a single sample in a study of T cells in Graves' hyperthyroidism and ophthalmopathy. Amplified TCR beta CDR3 regions came from RNA transcripts. RT-PCR in the first round (using the HTBI primer set) targeted the TCR CDR3. Each CDR3 protein gets one entry after TCRdb re-called the multiplex PCR reads with MiXCR. The sample consists of roughly 420,000 distinct CDR3 sequences, roughly an eighth of them appearing once. The material sequenced was blood. The receptors shown here come from a woman aged 18-29 years with Graves' hyperthyroidism.

This clonotype has ten or more counts. The chain links TRBV6-2 or TRBV6-3 to TRBJ1-1, with D hard to call. This CDR3 is built from 14 residues. V was cut by 3 bases and J by 5 bases, with 13 bases left in between. Germline-derived CDR1 and CDR2 are MNHEY and SVGEGT. CDR3 coding DNA: TGTGCCAGCAGTTATTCGGGCGGGAGGACTGAAGCTTTCTTT. Residues: CASSYSGGRTEAFF.

This clonotype was seen at least ten times. The rearrangement joins TRBV29-1 to TRBJ2-7; either TRBD1 or TRBD2 may fit D (5 bases each). This CDR3 spans 15 amino acids. Trimming took off 0 bases at V and 7 bases at J, with 19 bases between the two ends. CDR1 is SQVTM, CDR2 ANQGSEA, per germline. The CDR3 DNA reads TGCAGCGTTGAAGAATCCGGGTACGGGGCCGAGGAGCAGTACTTC. As protein: CSVEESGYGAEEQYF.

This rearrangement joins TRBV13 to TRBJ2-2; 8 bases are a match to TRBD1. Germline V CDR1 and CDR2: PRHDT, FYEKMQ (reference sequence). J lost 5 bases, V lost 4 bases, and 18 bases had no gene match. The CDR3 is 19 amino acids. CDR3 bases: TGTGCCAGCAGCTCACAAAAACTAGAGGACAGGGTAGAAACCGGGGAGCTGTTTTTT. Its translation is CASSSQKLEDRVETGELFF. The full variable domain, in which reference TRBV13 and TRBJ2-2 provide the parts outside the CDR3, is AAGVIQSPRHLIKEKRETATLKCYPIPRHDTVYWYQQGPGQDPQFLISFYEKMQSDKGSIPDRFSAQQFSDYHSELNMSSLELGDSALYFCASSSQKLEDRVETGELFFGEGSRLTVL.

This clonotype was counted many times. The V call is TRBV7-3, the J call TRBJ2-1, with D perhaps matching TRBD1 (6 bases). The V gene's germline CDR1 is SGHTA and CDR2 FQGTGA. The ends were cut back, 5 bases at V and 6 bases at J, with 11 bases in the middle. CDR3 length: 13 residues. CDR3 coding DNA: TGTGCCAGCAGCCTCACAGGGAGCAATGAGCAGTTCTTC. Protein product: CASSLTGSNEQFF.

This clonotype was observed a few times. The chain carries TRBV19 and TRBJ1-1; 8 bases match TRBD1. J lost 2 bases, V lost 5 bases, and 7 bases had no gene match. Germline loops: CDR1 LNHDA, CDR2 SQIVND (reference sequence). There are 15 residues in the CDR3. The CDR3 region is CASSASDRVNTEAFF. In DNA, the CDR3 is TGTGCCAGTAGTGCCTCGGACAGGGTCAACACTGAAGCTTTCTTT.

The chain carries TRBV5-1 and TRBJ1-1; D is unresolved. V lost 0 bases to trimming and J lost 1 base, with 7 bases between them. CDR3 size: 14 residues. Germline V gives CDR1 SGHRS, CDR2 YFSETQ. The CDR3, as DNA: TGCGCCAGCAGCTTGGGACACGAGAACACTGAAGCTTTCTTT. Translation gives CASSLGHENTEAFF.